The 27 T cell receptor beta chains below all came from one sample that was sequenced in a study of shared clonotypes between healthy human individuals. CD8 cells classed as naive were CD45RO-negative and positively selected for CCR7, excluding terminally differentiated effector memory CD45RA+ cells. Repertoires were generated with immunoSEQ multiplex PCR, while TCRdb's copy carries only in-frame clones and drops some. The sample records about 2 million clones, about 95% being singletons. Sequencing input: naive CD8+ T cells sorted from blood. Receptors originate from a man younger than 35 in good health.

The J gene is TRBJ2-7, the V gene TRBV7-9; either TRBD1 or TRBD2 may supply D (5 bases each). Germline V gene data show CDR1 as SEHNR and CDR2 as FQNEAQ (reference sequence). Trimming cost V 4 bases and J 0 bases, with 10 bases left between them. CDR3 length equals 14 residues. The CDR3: CASSYPGSSYEQYF. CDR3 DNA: TGTGCCAGCAGCTATCCAGGGAGCTCCTACGAGCAGTACTTC.

The CDR3 loop is CASSGRGRVAYEQYF. The CDR3 DNA reads TGTGCCAGCAGCGGGAGGGGGCGAGTTGCCTACGAGCAGTACTTC. The chain recombines TRBV2 with TRBJ2-7, with D tentatively TRBD2 (8 bases). Germline CDR1 and CDR2: SNHLY and FYNNEI. The V end was cut by 6 bases, the J end by 2 bases, with 17 bases between. The CDR3 contains 15 residues.

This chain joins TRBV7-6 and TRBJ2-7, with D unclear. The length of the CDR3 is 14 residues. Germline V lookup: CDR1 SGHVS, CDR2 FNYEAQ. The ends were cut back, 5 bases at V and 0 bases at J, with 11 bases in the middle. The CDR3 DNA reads TGTGCCAGCAGCCCCCCGGGTAGCTCCTACGAGCAGTACTTC. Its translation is CASSPPGSSYEQYF. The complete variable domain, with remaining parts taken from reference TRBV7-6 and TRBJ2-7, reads GAGVSQSPRYKVTKRGQDVALRCDPISGHVSLYWYRQALGQGPEFLTYFNYEAQQDKSGLPNDRFSAERPEGSISTLTIQRTEQRDSAMYRCASSPPGSSYEQYFGPGTRLTVT.

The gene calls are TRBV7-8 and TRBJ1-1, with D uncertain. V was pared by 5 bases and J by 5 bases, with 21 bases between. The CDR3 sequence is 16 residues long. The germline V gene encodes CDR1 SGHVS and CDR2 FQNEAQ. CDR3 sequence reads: CASSHYEGGRVTEAFF. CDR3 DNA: TGTGCCAGCAGCCACTATGAGGGCGGGAGGGTGACTGAAGCTTTCTTT.

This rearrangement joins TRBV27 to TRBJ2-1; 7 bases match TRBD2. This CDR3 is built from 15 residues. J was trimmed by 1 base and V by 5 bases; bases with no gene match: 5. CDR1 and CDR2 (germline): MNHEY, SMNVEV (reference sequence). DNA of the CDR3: TGTGCCAGCAGTCCAACGGGGGGTTCCTACAATGAGCAGTTCTTC. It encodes CASSPTGGSYNEQFF.

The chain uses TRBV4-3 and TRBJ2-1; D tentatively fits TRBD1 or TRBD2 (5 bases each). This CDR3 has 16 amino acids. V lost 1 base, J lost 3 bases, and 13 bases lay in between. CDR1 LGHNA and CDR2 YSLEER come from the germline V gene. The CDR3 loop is CASSQVSGDHYNEQFF. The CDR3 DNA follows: TGCGCCAGCAGCCAAGTTTCCGGGGACCACTACAATGAGCAGTTCTTC.

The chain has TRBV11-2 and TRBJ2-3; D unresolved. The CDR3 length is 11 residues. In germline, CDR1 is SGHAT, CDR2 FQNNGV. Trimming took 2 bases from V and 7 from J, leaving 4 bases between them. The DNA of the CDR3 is TGTGCCAGCAGCTTATCAAATACGCAGTATTTT. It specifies CASSLSNTQYF.

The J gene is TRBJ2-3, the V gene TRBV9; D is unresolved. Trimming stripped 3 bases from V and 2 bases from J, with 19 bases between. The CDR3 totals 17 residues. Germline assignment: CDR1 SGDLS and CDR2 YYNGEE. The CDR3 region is CASSAGTTNVYTDTQYF. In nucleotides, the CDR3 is TGTGCCAGCAGCGCCGGTACAACAAATGTCTACACAGATACGCAGTATTTT.

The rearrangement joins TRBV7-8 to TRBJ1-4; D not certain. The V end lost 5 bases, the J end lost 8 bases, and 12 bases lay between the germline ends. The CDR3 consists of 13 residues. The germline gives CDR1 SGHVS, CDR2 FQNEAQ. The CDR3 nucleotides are TGTGCCAGCAGCCCCGAAGGAAGCGAAAAACTGTTTTTT. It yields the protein CASSPEGSEKLFF.

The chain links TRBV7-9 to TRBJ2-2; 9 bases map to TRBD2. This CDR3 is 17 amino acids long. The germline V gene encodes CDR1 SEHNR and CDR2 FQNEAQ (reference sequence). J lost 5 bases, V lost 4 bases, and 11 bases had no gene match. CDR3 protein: CASSSLLAGVGTGELFF. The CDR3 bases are TGTGCCAGCAGCTCCCTTTTAGCGGGAGTTGGGACCGGGGAGCTGTTTTTT.

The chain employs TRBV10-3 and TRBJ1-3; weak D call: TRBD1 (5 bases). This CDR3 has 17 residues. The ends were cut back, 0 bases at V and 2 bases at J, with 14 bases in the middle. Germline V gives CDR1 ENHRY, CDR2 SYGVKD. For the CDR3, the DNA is TGTGCCATCAGTGAGTCGCTGGACGGGGCCACTGGAAACACCATATATTTT. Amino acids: CAISESLDGATGNTIYF.

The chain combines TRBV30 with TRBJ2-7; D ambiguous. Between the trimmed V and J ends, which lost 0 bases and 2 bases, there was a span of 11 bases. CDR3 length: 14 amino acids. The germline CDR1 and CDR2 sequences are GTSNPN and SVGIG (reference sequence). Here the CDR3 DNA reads TGTGCCTGGAGTGTCAGCGCAGTGACCTACGAGCAGTACTTC. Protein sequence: CAWSVSAVTYEQYF.

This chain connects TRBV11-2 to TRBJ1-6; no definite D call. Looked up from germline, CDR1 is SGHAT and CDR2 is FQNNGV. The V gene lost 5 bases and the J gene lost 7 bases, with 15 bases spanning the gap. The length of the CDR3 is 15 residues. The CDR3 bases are TGTGCCAGCAGCGACCCGTCGAGGCGGAATTCACCCCTCCACTTT. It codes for CASSDPSRRNSPLHF.

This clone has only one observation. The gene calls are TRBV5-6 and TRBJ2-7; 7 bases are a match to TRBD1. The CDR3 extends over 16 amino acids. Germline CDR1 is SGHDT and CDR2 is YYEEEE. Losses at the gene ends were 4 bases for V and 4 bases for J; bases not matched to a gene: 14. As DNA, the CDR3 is TGTGCCAGCAGCGGTTCGACAGGGCGCGAGGTTTACGAGCAGTACTTC. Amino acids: CASSGSTGREVYEQYF.

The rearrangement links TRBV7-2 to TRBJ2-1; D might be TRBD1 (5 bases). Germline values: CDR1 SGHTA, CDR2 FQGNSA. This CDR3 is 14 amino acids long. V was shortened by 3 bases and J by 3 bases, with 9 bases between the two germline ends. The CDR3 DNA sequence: TGTGCCAGCAGCTTTTTGGACAACTACAATGAGCAGTTCTTC. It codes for CASSFLDNYNEQFF.

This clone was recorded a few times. This CDR3 is CASSSSGFTEAFF. CDR3 nucleotides: TGCGCCAGCAGCAGTTCAGGGTTCACTGAAGCTTTCTTT. The chain uses TRBV5-1 and TRBJ1-1, with D possibly TRBD1 on 5 matching bases. The V gene's germline CDR1 is SGHRS and CDR2 YFSETQ. This CDR3 has 13 amino acids. Trimming stripped 4 bases from V and 4 bases from J, with 11 bases between.

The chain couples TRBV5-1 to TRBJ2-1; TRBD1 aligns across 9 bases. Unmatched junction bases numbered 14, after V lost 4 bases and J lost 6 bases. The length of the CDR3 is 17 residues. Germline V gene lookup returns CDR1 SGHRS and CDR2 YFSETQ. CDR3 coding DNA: TGCGCCAGCAGCCTCCGAGTGGGGACAGGGTTCCTCAATGAGCAGTTCTTC. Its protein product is CASSLRVGTGFLNEQFF.

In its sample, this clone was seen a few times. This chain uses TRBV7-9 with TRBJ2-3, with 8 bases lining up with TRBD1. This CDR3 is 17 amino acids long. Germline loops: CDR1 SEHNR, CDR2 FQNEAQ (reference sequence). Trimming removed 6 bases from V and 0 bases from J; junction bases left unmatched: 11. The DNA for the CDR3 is TGTGCCAGCAGTCTTGGATCCAGGGGGCGTAGCACAGATACGCAGTATTTT. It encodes CASSLGSRGRSTDTQYF.

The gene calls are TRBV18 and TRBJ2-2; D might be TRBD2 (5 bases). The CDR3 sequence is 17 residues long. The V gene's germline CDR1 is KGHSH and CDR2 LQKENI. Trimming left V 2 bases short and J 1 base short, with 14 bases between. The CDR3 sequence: CASSPSLGRENTGELFF. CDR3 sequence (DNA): TGTGCCAGCTCACCATCCCTTGGACGGGAGAACACCGGGGAGCTGTTTTTT.

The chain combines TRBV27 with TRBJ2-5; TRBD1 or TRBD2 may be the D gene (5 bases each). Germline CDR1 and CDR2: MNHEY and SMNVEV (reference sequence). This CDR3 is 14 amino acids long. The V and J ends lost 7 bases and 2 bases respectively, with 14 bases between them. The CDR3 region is CASKGDGWQETQYF. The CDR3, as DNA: TGTGCCAGCAAAGGGGACGGGTGGCAAGAGACCCAGTACTTC.

The CDR3, as DNA: TGTGCCAGCAGTTTCATACAGGGAATGAACACTGAAGCTTTCTTT. It encodes CASSFIQGMNTEAFF. This sequence joins TRBV6-5 and TRBJ1-1, with D perhaps matching TRBD1 (6 bases). This CDR3 spans 15 amino acids. Trimming pared 4 bases from V and 0 bases from J, leaving 12 bases between. Germline assignment: CDR1 MNHEY and CDR2 SVGAGI.

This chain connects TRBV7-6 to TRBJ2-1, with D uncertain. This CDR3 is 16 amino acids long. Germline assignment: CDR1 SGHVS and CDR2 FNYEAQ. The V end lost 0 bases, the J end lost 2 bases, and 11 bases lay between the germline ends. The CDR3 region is CASSLAISLAYNEQFF. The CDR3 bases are TGTGCCAGCAGCTTAGCGATAAGTCTTGCCTACAATGAGCAGTTCTTC.

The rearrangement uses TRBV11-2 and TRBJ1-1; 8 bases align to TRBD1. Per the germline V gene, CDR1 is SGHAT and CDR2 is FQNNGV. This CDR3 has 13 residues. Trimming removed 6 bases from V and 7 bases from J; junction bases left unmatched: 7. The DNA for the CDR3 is TGTGCCAGCAGTCGACACGGACAGGGTGAAGCTTTCTTT. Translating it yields CASSRHGQGEAFF.

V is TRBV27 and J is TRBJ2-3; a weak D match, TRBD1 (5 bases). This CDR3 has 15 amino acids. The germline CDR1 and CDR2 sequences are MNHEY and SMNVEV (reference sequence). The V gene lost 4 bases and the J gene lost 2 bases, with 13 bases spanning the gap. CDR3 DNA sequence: TGTGCCAGCAGTTCTCAGCTTGGGGCCACAGATACGCAGTATTTT. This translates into CASSSQLGATDTQYF.

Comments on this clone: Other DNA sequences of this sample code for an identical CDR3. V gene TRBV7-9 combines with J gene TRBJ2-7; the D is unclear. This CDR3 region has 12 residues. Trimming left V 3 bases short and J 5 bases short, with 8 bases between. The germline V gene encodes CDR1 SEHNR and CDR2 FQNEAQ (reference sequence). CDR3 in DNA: TGTGCCAGCAGCTTCATTGGAGACGAGCAGTACTTC. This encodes CASSFIGDEQYF.

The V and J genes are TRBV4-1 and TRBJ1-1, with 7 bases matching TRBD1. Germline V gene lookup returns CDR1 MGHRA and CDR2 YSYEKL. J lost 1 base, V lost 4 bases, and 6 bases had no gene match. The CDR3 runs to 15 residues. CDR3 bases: TGCGCCAGCAGCCTAGTTGGACAGGAGAACACTGAAGCTTTCTTT. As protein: CASSLVGQENTEAFF.

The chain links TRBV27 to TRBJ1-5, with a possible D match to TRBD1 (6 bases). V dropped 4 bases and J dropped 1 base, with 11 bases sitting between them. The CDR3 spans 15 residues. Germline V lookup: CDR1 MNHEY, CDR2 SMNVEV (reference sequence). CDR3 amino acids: CASSSTGFSNQPQHF. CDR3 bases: TGTGCCAGCAGTTCCACAGGGTTCAGCAATCAGCCCCAGCATTTT.